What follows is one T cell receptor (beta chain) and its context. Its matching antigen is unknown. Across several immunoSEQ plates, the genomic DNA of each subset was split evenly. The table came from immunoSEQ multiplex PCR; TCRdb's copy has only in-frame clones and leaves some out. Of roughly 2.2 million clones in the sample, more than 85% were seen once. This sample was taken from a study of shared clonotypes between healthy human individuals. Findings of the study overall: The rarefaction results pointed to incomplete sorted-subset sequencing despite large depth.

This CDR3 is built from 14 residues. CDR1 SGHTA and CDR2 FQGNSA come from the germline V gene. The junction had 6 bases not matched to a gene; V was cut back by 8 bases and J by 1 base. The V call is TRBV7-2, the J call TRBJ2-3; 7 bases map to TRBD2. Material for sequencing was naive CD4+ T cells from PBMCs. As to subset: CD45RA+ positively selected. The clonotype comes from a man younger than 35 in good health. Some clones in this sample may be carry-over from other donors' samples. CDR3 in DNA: TGTGCCAGCCTCATGGGGGGGGGCACAGATACGCAGTATTTT. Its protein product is CASLMGGGTDTQYF. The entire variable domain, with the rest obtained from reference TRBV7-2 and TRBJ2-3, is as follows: GAGVSQSPSNKVTEKGKDVELRCDPISGHTALYWYRQSLGQGLEFLIYFQGNSAPDKSGLPSDRFSAERTGGSVSTLTIQRTQQEDSAVYLCASLMGGGTDTQYFGPGTRLTVL.